Detailed here is one T cell receptor (beta chain). Its target is unknown. A read error may account for a junction end that differs from germline. This entry is derived from a study of T cell responses to AZD1222 COVID-19 vaccine. General study points: After two AZD1222 doses, spike-specific TCR breadth and depth rose versus day 0.

Only in-frame clones appear in the TCRdb table, and some are missing; sequencing was by immunoSEQ multiplex PCR. Of roughly 110,000 clones in the sample, 89% were seen once. The CDR3 extends over 15 amino acids. Looked up from germline, CDR1 is SGHRS and CDR2 is YFSETQ. This chain connects TRBV5-1 to TRBJ1-5; no definite D call. Sequencing was performed on peripheral blood, taken on day 0 of AZD1222 vaccination. This receptor was taken from an adult in good health. The CDR3 sequence: CASSPGREGNQPRHF. As DNA, the CDR3 is TGCGCCAGCAGCCCCGGGAGGGAGGGCAATCAGCCCCGGCATTTT.